One and the same sample provided the 21 T cell receptor beta chains below, sequenced in a study of Ad26.COV2.S vaccination and SARS-CoV-2 variants. The protocol was immunoSEQ multiplex PCR, while the TCRdb copy is restricted to in-frame clones and leaves out a portion. The repertoire includes around 300,000 clones, 85% to 90% of them detected once, and 4.5% to 7% sits in the top ten. The treatment denotes: some 20 received Ad26.COV2.S at low or high dose, single or two shots; about 5 received placebo; per-sample allocation not given. Material that was analyzed had been drawn on day 63 after the first vaccine or placebo injection. The sequencing used peripheral blood, collected in a trial of Ad26.COV2.S vaccine versus placebo. The receptor set was obtained from a person between 18 and 60 years old who received the Ad26.COV2.S COVID-19 vaccine or a placebo.

The chain carries TRBV18 and TRBJ1-4, with no clear D. The V gene lost 7 bases and the J gene lost 6 bases, with 12 bases spanning the gap. The germline V gene encodes CDR1 KGHSH and CDR2 LQKENI. CDR3 length: 13 residues. CDR3: CASFDTADEKLFF. The DNA for the CDR3 is TGTGCCAGCTTTGACACGGCAGATGAAAAACTGTTTTTT.

The V call is TRBV27, the J call TRBJ2-5; D might be TRBD1 or TRBD2, each matching 5 bases. Trimming stripped 2 bases from V and 2 bases from J, with 21 bases between. Per the germline V gene, CDR1 is MNHEY and CDR2 is SMNVEV (reference sequence). The CDR3 totals 18 residues. The CDR3 loop is CASSLMGPTTLEQETQYF. The CDR3 region has the DNA TGTGCCAGCAGTTTAATGGGACCGACGACTCTAGAACAAGAGACCCAGTACTTC.

The chain's CDR3 is CASSYSDEQFF. The CDR3 DNA follows: TGTGCCAGCAGTTACTCGGATGAGCAGTTCTTC. The chain employs TRBV6-5 and TRBJ2-1; D call uncertain. This CDR3 has 11 amino acids. Germline assignment: CDR1 MNHEY and CDR2 SVGAGI. Deletions cut 0 bases from V and 8 bases from J, with 2 bases between.

Here the CDR3 DNA reads TGTGCCACCAGTGATTTGCTTCCAAAACAAGGGAGAAGGAACACTGAAGCTTTCTTT. Translating gives CATSDLLPKQGRRNTEAFF. The chain combines TRBV24-1 with TRBJ1-1; D gene unclear. Germline CDR1 reads KGHDR; CDR2 reads SFDVKD. The V gene lost 0 bases and the J gene lost 1 base, with 20 bases spanning the gap. CDR3 size: 19 residues.

The chain carries TRBV14 and TRBJ2-5; D gene uncertain. Germline CDR1 SGHDN, CDR2 FVKESK. This CDR3 is built from 14 residues. Trimming shortened V by 8 bases and J by 2 bases, and 15 bases separated the two germline ends. CDR3 nucleotides: TGTGCCAGCCCGCCGGTATGGGCTCAAGAGACCCAGTACTTC. This gives the protein CASPPVWAQETQYF. The full variable domain, completed using reference TRBV14 and TRBJ2-5, is EAGVTQFPSHSVIEKGQTVTLRCDPISGHDNLYWYRRVMGKEIKFLLHFVKESKQDESGMPNNRFLAERTGGTYSTLKVQPAELEDSGVYFCASPPVWAQETQYFGPGTRLLVL.

The gene calls are TRBV7-2 and TRBJ2-3, with 7 nucleotides matching TRBD2. With 5 bases clipped from V and 3 bases from J, the junction kept 5 bases outside the gene matches. The CDR3 has 14 amino acids. CDR1 and CDR2 (germline): SGHTA, FQGNSA. The CDR3 nucleotides are TGTGCCAGCAGCCCTTGGGGGGGGACAGATACGCAGTATTTT. It is translated as CASSPWGGTDTQYF.

V usage is TRBV5-1 and J usage is TRBJ1-2; D remains unclear. This CDR3 is built from 14 residues. From germline, CDR1 is SGHRS and CDR2 YFSETQ. Trimming pared 1 base from V and 3 bases from J, leaving 10 bases between. CDR3 nucleotide sequence: TGCGCCAGCAGCTTGAGTGGGGAGGACTATGGCTACACCTTC. Residues: CASSLSGEDYGYTF.

This clone was recorded once. CDR3 amino acids: CASSLSQETQYF. CDR3 bases: TGTGCCAGCAGCTTATCACAAGAGACCCAGTACTTC. The rearrangement joins TRBV5-4 to TRBJ2-5; D gene ambiguous. V was pared by 2 bases and J by 2 bases, with 4 bases between. Germline V gene sequence: CDR1 SGHNT, CDR2 YYREEE (reference sequence). The CDR3 is 12 residues long. The whole variable domain, filled in from reference TRBV5-4 and TRBJ2-5, reads ETGVTQSPTHLIKTRGQQVTLRCSSQSGHNTVSWYQQALGQGPQFIFQYYREEENGRGNFPPRFSGLQFPNYSSELNVNALELDDSALYLCASSLSQETQYFGPGTRLLVL.

V usage is TRBV6-2 or TRBV6-3 and J usage is TRBJ1-2, with a possible D match to TRBD1 (6 bases). This CDR3 is 14 amino acids long. Trimming cost V 2 bases and J 10 bases, with 17 bases left between them. Germline V gives CDR1 MNHEY, CDR2 SVGEGT. The CDR3 loop is CASSYQPGHQDYTF. CDR3 bases: TGTGCCAGCAGTTACCAGCCGGGACATCAGGACTACACCTTC.

Remarks on this clone: The identical CDR3 is also encoded by other nucleotide sequences in the sample. The V call is TRBV12-3 or TRBV12-4, the J call TRBJ2-7; D is unclear. V lost 3 bases and J 1 base, leaving 7 bases between the germline ends. The CDR3 has 13 amino acids. The CDR3 region has the DNA TGTGCCAGCAGTTTGGGCGGATCCTACGAGCAGTACTTC. This codes for CASSLGGSYEQYF.

The rearrangement uses TRBV11-2 and TRBJ2-1, with TRBD2 identical over 15 bases. This CDR3 has 18 residues. With 5 bases clipped from V and 8 bases from J, the junction kept 13 bases outside the gene matches. The germline V gene encodes CDR1 SGHAT and CDR2 FQNNGV. The CDR3 sequence: CASSTDSPGLAGGDEQFF. The CDR3 bases are TGTGCCAGCAGCACAGACTCACCGGGACTAGCGGGAGGTGATGAGCAGTTCTTC.

This chain uses TRBV19 with TRBJ1-1; D not resolved. CDR1 is LNHDA, CDR2 SQIVND, per germline (reference sequence). Deletions cut 7 bases from V and 1 base from J, with 16 bases between. This CDR3 comprises 15 residues. The CDR3 sequence is CASTVGGIQNTEAFF. The CDR3 DNA follows: TGTGCCAGTACCGTCGGAGGTATCCAGAACACTGAAGCTTTCTTT.

The chain links TRBV30 to TRBJ1-5; D not resolved. Per the germline V gene, CDR1 is GTSNPN and CDR2 is SVGIG (reference sequence). This CDR3 is built from 16 residues. V was cut by 2 bases and J by 7 bases, with 21 bases left in between. The CDR3: CAWSILEGGEGQPQHF. The DNA for the CDR3 is TGTGCCTGGAGTATACTCGAAGGCGGGGAAGGACAGCCCCAGCATTTT.

The chain employs TRBV10-2 and TRBJ2-1; the D call may be TRBD1 or TRBD2 (5 bases each). Trimming left V 5 bases short and J 4 bases short, with 9 bases between. Germline lookup yields CDR1 WSHSY and CDR2 SAAADI. This CDR3 contains 13 residues. CDR3 protein: CASSPGTYNEQFF. CDR3 nucleotide sequence: TGCGCCAGCAGTCCCGGGACGTACAATGAGCAGTTCTTC.

The chain joins TRBV3-1 (or the pseudogene TRBV3-2) to TRBJ1-4; D is unresolved. CDR3 length equals 14 residues. Trimming cost V 4 bases and J 4 bases, with 10 bases left between them. The V gene's germline CDR1 is LGHDT and CDR2 YNNKEL (reference sequence). CDR3: CASSPTLLNEKLFF. The CDR3 DNA sequence: TGTGCCAGCAGCCCGACGCTCCTTAATGAAAAACTGTTTTTT.

The chain is built from TRBV15 and TRBJ2-5; D remains ambiguous. CDR1 and CDR2 from the germline V gene are LNHNV and YYDKDF (reference sequence). The CDR3 spans 15 residues. V was trimmed by 5 bases and J by 0 bases, leaving 13 bases between them. In DNA, the CDR3 is TGTGCCACCAGCCCCGGGCCCCCTAACCAAGAGACCCAGTACTTC. Amino acids: CATSPGPPNQETQYF.

This clone was observed once. The gene calls are TRBV4-3 and TRBJ2-2, with 8 bases fitting TRBD1. This CDR3 has 14 residues. Germline trimming cut 4 bases from V and 4 bases from J; bases unmatched to any gene: 2. The germline V gene has CDR1 LGHNA and CDR2 YSLEER. The CDR3 protein is CASSLDRGTGELFF. Here the CDR3 DNA reads TGCGCCAGCAGCCTAGACAGGGGCACCGGGGAGCTGTTTTTT.

The chain recombines TRBV27 with TRBJ2-7, with a tentative D call TRBD2 (5 bases). Trimming removed 5 bases from V and 3 bases from J, with 17 bases in between. CDR3 length: 15 residues. Germline values: CDR1 MNHEY, CDR2 SMNVEV (reference sequence). The DNA for the CDR3 is TGTGCCAGCAGTCCGAGGTGGGGAGAATACTACGAGCAGTACGTC. It is translated as CASSPRWGEYYEQYV.

This sequence joins TRBV11-3 and TRBJ1-5; D not certain. The V gene lost 5 bases and the J gene lost 6 bases, with 14 bases spanning the gap. This CDR3 is 14 amino acids long. Germline V gene data show CDR1 as SGHNT and CDR2 as YENEEA. This CDR3 reads CASSPAGYGQPQHF. The CDR3, as DNA: TGTGCCAGCAGCCCTGCCGGGTATGGTCAGCCCCAGCATTTT. Full variable domain (remainder filled in from reference TRBV11-3 and TRBJ1-5): EAGVVQSPRYKIIEKKQPVAFWCNPISGHNTLYWYLQNLGQGPELLIRYENEEAVDDSQLPKDRFSAERLKGVDSTLKIQPAELGDSAVYLCASSPAGYGQPQHFGDGTRLSIL.

This chain uses TRBV12-3 or TRBV12-4 with TRBJ1-3; no reliable D call. The CDR3 consists of 13 residues. Trimming removed 7 bases at V and 1 base at J, with 8 bases between. CDR3 bases: TGTGCCAGCACCCGGAGATCTGGAAACACCATATATTTT. Its translation: CASTRRSGNTIYF.

This rearrangement joins TRBV19 to TRBJ2-3; D ambiguous. The germline V gene has CDR1 LNHDA and CDR2 SQIVND (reference sequence). The CDR3 contains 15 residues. Trimming took off 5 bases at V and 0 bases at J, with 12 bases between the two ends. The DNA for the CDR3 is TGTGCCAGTAGTCCCCGTTCGCCCAGCACAGATACGCAGTATTTT. This gives the protein CASSPRSPSTDTQYF.